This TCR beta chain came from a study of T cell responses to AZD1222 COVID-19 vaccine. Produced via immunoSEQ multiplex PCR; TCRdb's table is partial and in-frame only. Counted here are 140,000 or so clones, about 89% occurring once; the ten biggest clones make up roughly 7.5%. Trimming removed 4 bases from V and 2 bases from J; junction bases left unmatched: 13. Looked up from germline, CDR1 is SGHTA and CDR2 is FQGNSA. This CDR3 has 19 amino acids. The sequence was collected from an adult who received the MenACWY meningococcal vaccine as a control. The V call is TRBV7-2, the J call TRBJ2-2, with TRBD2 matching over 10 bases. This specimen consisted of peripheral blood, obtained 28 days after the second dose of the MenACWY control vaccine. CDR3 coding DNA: TGTGCCAGCAGCTCCTCATACCCCTGGACTAGCGGTAACACCGGGGAGCTGTTTTTT. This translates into CASSSSYPWTSGNTGELFF.